The source of this TCR beta chain is a study of blood T cell repertoires in COVID-19. Clones were sequenced by immunoSEQ multiplex PCR, and TCRdb holds only the in-frame ones, with some missing. The sample has 35,000 to 45,000 clones, around nine tenths seen once; the top ten hold 2% to 2.5%. Trimming took 4 bases from V and 3 from J; bases not matched to a gene: 11. Germline loops: CDR1 SNHLY, CDR2 FYNNEI. This CDR3 region has 17 residues. The chain is built from TRBV2 and TRBJ2-4; TRBD2 matches at 8 bases. This receptor was identified in a human donor in a cohort sampled during active COVID-19. The specimen sequenced was peripheral blood. For the CDR3, the DNA is TGTGCCAGCAGTGTTGATGGGACTAGAAGAGGCAAAAACATTCAGTACTTC. Translation: CASSVDGTRRGKNIQYF.